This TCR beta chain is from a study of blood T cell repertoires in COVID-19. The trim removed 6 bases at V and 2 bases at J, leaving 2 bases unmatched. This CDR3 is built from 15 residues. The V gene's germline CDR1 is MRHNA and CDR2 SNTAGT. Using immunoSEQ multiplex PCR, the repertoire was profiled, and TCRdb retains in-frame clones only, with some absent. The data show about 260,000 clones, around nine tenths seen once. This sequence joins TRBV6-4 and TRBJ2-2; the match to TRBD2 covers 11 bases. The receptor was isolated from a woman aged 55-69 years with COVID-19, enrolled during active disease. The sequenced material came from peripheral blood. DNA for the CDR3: TGTGCCAGCAGCGGGACTAGCGGTAACACCGGGGAGCTGTTTTTT. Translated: CASSGTSGNTGELFF.